This TCR beta chain was captured in a study of early T cells in non-severe SARS-CoV-2 infection. As for the study in general: Investigators sequenced bulk RNA drawn from unsorted whole blood, and chains remained unpaired.

Notes on the study in general: CD4 and private specificities were missed by VDJdb matching, which favored anti-spike CD8 responses.

This clonotype was seen at least ten times. Its antigen is currently unknown. Germline loops: CDR1 DFQATT, CDR2 SNEGSKA (reference sequence). The junction had 5 bases not matched to a gene; V was cut back by 4 bases and J by 3 bases. CDR3 length equals 14 residues. Unique molecular identifiers were affixed to single, distinct cDNA molecules. From the 5' RACE reads, TCRdb called clonotypes with MiXCR, one entry per CDR3 protein. The data hold about 90,000 distinct CDR3 sequences, with approximately 14% observed a single time. What was sequenced was whole blood. The chain carries TRBV20-1 and TRBJ2-1; 8 nucleotides align to TRBD1. This clonotype was obtained from an adult who was a healthcare worker with PCR-confirmed SARS-CoV-2 infection or an uninfected control (not recorded which). CDR3 sequence reads: CSATTDRGYNEQFF. In nucleotides, the CDR3 is TGCAGTGCTACTACAGACAGGGGCTACAATGAGCAGTTCTTC.